The rows below give T cell receptor beta chains drawn from one sample of a study of T cell responses to AZD1222 COVID-19 vaccine. Profiled with immunoSEQ multiplex PCR; TCRdb holds only in-frame clones, not every one. The sample contains under 200,000 clones, around 94% of which appear only once. Sequencing used peripheral blood, obtained on day 0 of AZD1222 vaccination. The receptors stem from an adult in good health. Each CDR3 is given with its conserved first and last residue. D genes are given only for firm matches. Rows give clone size only sometimes, using once, few, many, or a class for an expanded clone.

cdr3_nt | cdr3_aa | v_call | d_call | clone_size | j_call
TGTGCCATCAGACCGCAGGGAGGGGAGACCCAGTACTTC | CAIRPQGGETQYF | TRBV10-3 | TRBD2 | . | TRBJ2-5
TGTGCCAGCAGTTCAGGCTATGGCTACACCTTC | CASSSGYGYTF | TRBV2 | . | few | TRBJ1-2
TGTGCCAGCAGCCAGACAGGGGTGAATGGCTACACCTTC | CASSQTGVNGYTF | TRBV27 | TRBD1 | . | TRBJ1-2
TGTGCCAGCAGTCCTCGAAACAGAAACTATGGCTACACCTTC | CASSPRNRNYGYTF | TRBV28 | . | . | TRBJ1-2
TGTGCCATCAGTGATTCGGACAGGGGCGAATGGGCTGAAGCTTTCTTT | CAISDSDRGEWAEAFF | TRBV10-3 | TRBD1 | . | TRBJ1-1
TGTGCCAGCAGCCGGACAGTTCCTGAGGACTACACCTTC | CASSRTVPEDYTF | TRBV3-1/TRBV3-2 | . | . | TRBJ1-2
TGTGCCAGCAGCTCCGGACAAGCGTACCAAGAGACCCAGTACTTC | CASSSGQAYQETQYF | TRBV5-4 | . | . | TRBJ2-5
TGCGCCAGCAGCTTGGAGCAGGGAGGCCGAAACACCATATATTTT | CASSLEQGGRNTIYF | TRBV5-1 | . | . | TRBJ1-3
TGTGCCAGCTCACCACCGGTGGATGAAAAACTGTTTTTT | CASSPPVDEKLFF | TRBV18 | . | . | TRBJ1-4
TGCAGTGCTAGTACGGTTAGTCCGTACGAGCAGTACTTC | CSASTVSPYEQYF | TRBV20-1 | . | . | TRBJ2-7
TGCGCCAGCAGCCCGGACCTCTATGGCTACACCTTC | CASSPDLYGYTF | TRBV5-1 | . | . | TRBJ1-2
TGTGCCAGCAGACCCCATAGCGGGTATGCAGATACGCAGTATTTT | CASRPHSGYADTQYF | TRBV6-5 | TRBD2 | . | TRBJ2-3
TGTGCCAGCTTAGGTTGGGATACGCAGTATTTT | CASLGWDTQYF | TRBV7-8 | . | . | TRBJ2-3
TGTGCCAGCAGCCCCCATGGTCCCAACGTCCTGACTTTC | CASSPHGPNVLTF | TRBV3-1/TRBV3-2 | . | . | TRBJ2-6